Included here is one TCR beta chain sequence, with context. No cognate antigen has been identified for it. No base qualities exist here, and no much larger clone lies one base off it. Based on the germline V gene, the CDR1 and CDR2 sequences are SNHLY and FYNNEI. The CDR3 contains 12 residues, cysteine and phenylalanine counted. The read is trimmed to its CDR3 DNA, 36 bases read in frame from base 1. The germline ends are 8 bases apart after V is trimmed by 3 bases and J by 5 bases. This sample was included in a study of T cell responses to AZD1222 COVID-19 vaccine (dated by TCRdb to the early 2020s). Looking at the study overall: AZD1222 recipients with second doses at about 4 weeks or about 12 weeks were pooled, because spike-specific TCR depth and breadth did not differ between schedules. A total of around 240 trial participants underwent TCR sequencing, of whom 200 to 220 received two doses of AZD1222 and about 25 received two doses of the MenACWY control vaccine. Trial participants were enrolled into age subgroups of 18-55, 56-69 and 70-plus years, which contained about 150, 28 and 57 TCR-sequenced participants, respectively.

Per the publication, the time point label means: baseline before first vaccination. Vaccinee samples were obtained from the UK trials COV001 and COV002, which included a single-blind randomized controlled phase 2/3 trial of AZD1222 (ChAdOx1 nCoV-19) in healthy adults. For TCRbeta chain sequencing, PBMC samples were collected from trial participants at day 0 and at day 28 after the second dose. Study-level results and caveats: Conclusions about previously exposed vaccinees are limited because only 6 or 7 AZD1222 recipients were SARS-CoV-2 seropositive at baseline. Epitopes outside the regions mutated in the B.1.351 and B.1.1.7 variants were reportedly recognized by nearly half of the unique spike-specific TCRs. Vaccine-associated CD4 TCRs spanned the whole spike protein, with dominant responses in regions 160-218 and 743-854. In the small 56-69-year group, the increase in depth fell short of significance, most likely because of low power. Because no day 14 peak-response samples were available, repertoires were characterized only after the peak T cell response. Most participants were white British and females outnumbered males, and the authors suggested that clonal diversity may have been underestimated. After two AZD1222 doses, both the breadth and the depth of spike-specific TCRs were significantly higher than at day 0 and than in MenACWY recipients.

The CDR3 regions of human TCRbeta chains were analyzed by immunosequencing. Per the original workflow: Repertoire TCRs were matched against a reference library of SARS-CoV-2-specific TCRs generated with the MIRA antigen-specificity platform. Breadth meant the fraction of unique TCRs that were SARS-CoV-2-associated, whereas depth meant the fraction of total T cells that were SARS-CoV-2-associated. Each spike-specific TCR was assigned to its reactive spike region and to a CD4 or CD8 class using the MIRA data. Log10-transformed breadth and depth values were compared by one-way ANOVA with Sidak's multiple comparisons tests. This immuneACCESS table, as held by TCRdb, lists in-frame sequences with V and J called but not all clones. Of the missing ones, under half trace to an unresolved V gene in checked studies; the others have no known cause. V and J calls plus clone size are reproduced from that table; the DNA served to infer D and trimming. The sample table lists about 100,000 clones, roughly 90% of them with a count of one. Roughly 2% of the sample rests with the top ten.

The sequence derives from an adult in good health. Sequenced material: peripheral blood, taken on day 0 of AZD1222 vaccination. The chain is encoded by TRBV2 joined to TRBJ2-7, and possibly TRBD1, on 5 matching bases. CDR3 sequence: CASSDRGDEQYF. The sequence in DNA is TGTGCCAGCAGTGATAGGGGTGACGAGCAGTACTTC.